One and the same sample provided the 26 T cell receptor beta chains below, sequenced in a study of regulatory T cells in long-lasting Graves disease. Documented time point: newly diagnosed GD, antithyroid drugs for less than 3 months. Scientists built the TCR library using RNA that was extracted from PBMCs. iRepertoire HTBI primers and Arm-PCR of CDR3 regions built TCR beta libraries. In TCRdb, the multiplex PCR reads were re-called with MiXCR into one record per CDR3 protein. Of some 500,000 distinct CDR3 sequences listed, 15% to 20% were seen once; the top ten hold roughly 25%. These same data were also listed under a study on T cells in Graves' hyperthyroidism and ophthalmopathy.

The sequenced sample was peripheral blood mononuclear cells (PBMCs), obtained at new diagnosis, from a patient treated with antithyroid drugs. The receptors shown here come from a woman aged 35-65 years with Graves disease.

On this clonotype: A much larger clone differs by one base, so this may be a read error. V and J are TRBV3-1 and TRBJ1-1; 7 nucleotides agree with TRBD1. After removal of 4 bases from V and 1 base from J, the junction contained 3 bases not matched to a gene. Germline V CDR1 and CDR2: LGHDT, YNNKEL (reference sequence). The CDR3 consists of 14 residues. This CDR3 reads CASSLGQWNTEAFF. CDR3 sequence (DNA): TGTGCCAGCAGCCTGGGACAGTGGAACACTGAAGCTTTCTTT. Supplemented by reference TRBV3-1 and TRBJ1-1, the full variable domain reads DTAVSQTPKYLVTQMGNDKSIKCEQNLGHDTMYWYKQDSKKFLKIMFSYNNKELIINETVPNRFSPKSPDKAHLNLHINSLELGDSAVYFCASSLGQWNTEAFFGQGTRLTVV.

This sequence joins TRBV12-5 and TRBJ2-7; D gene ambiguous. Trimming cost V 4 bases and J 4 bases, with 5 bases left between them. The CDR3 has 11 residues. The germline CDR1 and CDR2 sequences are LGHNT and FRNRAP. CDR3 sequence reads: CASGYPYEQYF. The CDR3 coding sequence is TGTGCTAGTGGTTACCCGTACGAGCAGTACTTC.

Ten or more counts support this clonotype. V is TRBV2 and J is TRBJ1-1; TRBD1 is a possible D gene (5 bases). Trimming left V 5 bases short and J 6 bases short, with 16 bases between. CDR3 length: 14 residues. Per germline, CDR1 SNHLY and CDR2 FYNNEI. The CDR3 nucleotides are TGTGCCAGCAGTCTGGGATCACTGGGGGCTGAAGCTTTCTTT. This codes for CASSLGSLGAEAFF.

This clonotype showed up many times. The chain has TRBV3-1 and TRBJ2-1, with 7 positions matching TRBD2. Trimming removed 7 bases from V and 7 bases from J; junction bases left unmatched: 10. CDR1 and CDR2 from the germline V gene are LGHDT and YNNKEL (reference sequence). The CDR3 is 14 amino acids. The CDR3 DNA is TGTGCCAGCACCCCCGGACTAGTGGGGAATGAGCAGTTCTTC. Its protein is CASTPGLVGNEQFF.

This clonotype was observed many times. V is TRBV6-1 and J is TRBJ1-2, with TRBD1 matching over 10 bases. CDR1 and CDR2 (germline): MNHNS, SASEGT. This CDR3 has 15 residues. Trimming cost V 9 bases and J 4 bases; bases outside gene matches: 11. The CDR3 nucleotides read TGTGCCAGTAAAACCCGGGACAGGGGCAGCTATGGCTACACCTTC. Amino acids: CASKTRDRGSYGYTF.

This clonotype was picked up a small number of times. The chain carries TRBV18 and TRBJ2-7; 8 nucleotides match TRBD1. The junction had 13 bases not matched to a gene; V was cut back by 5 bases and J by 13 bases. Germline CDR1 KGHSH, CDR2 LQKENI. The CDR3 totals 13 residues. The CDR3 sequence is CASSAEFPGGEYF. Here the CDR3 DNA reads TGTGCCAGCTCAGCGGAATTCCCAGGGGGCGAATACTTC.

This clonotype was detected many times. This chain connects TRBV12-3 or TRBV12-4 to TRBJ1-2; TRBD1 might be the D (6 bases). The CDR3 extends over 11 amino acids. Trimming shortened V by 10 bases and J by 6 bases, and 12 bases separated the two germline ends. The CDR3 loop reads CATRKGDGYTF. CDR3 DNA sequence: TGTGCCACCAGGAAGGGGGATGGCTACACCTTC.

The V and J genes are TRBV5-1 and TRBJ2-3, with TRBD2 matching 11 bases. Germline trimming cut 1 base from V and 3 bases from J; bases unmatched to any gene: 7. Germline CDR1 and CDR2: SGHRS and YFSETQ. The length of the CDR3 is 17 residues. The CDR3 bases are TGCGCCAGCAGCTTGAGACTAGCGGGGTTAGTTACAGATACGCAGTATTTT. It encodes CASSLRLAGLVTDTQYF.

The CDR3 coding sequence is TGTGCCAGTAGTATAGGGGACAGTGGCTACACCTTC. This gives the protein CASSIGDSGYTF. The gene calls are TRBV19 and TRBJ1-2; 7 bases fit TRBD1. The ends lost 1 base at V and 7 bases at J; junction bases unmatched: 0. From germline, CDR1 is LNHDA and CDR2 SQIVND (reference sequence). This CDR3 is built from 12 residues.

The chain links TRBV3-1 to TRBJ2-5; TRBD2 matches at 9 bases. This CDR3 is built from 14 residues. With V trimmed by 1 base and J by 9 bases, 6 bases remained unmatched. Germline V lookup: CDR1 LGHDT, CDR2 YNNKEL (reference sequence). The CDR3 loop reads CASSQAGTSTSQYF. In DNA form, the CDR3 reads TGTGCCAGCAGCCAAGCCGGGACTAGCACGTCCCAGTACTTC.

This clonotype appeared many times. This chain joins TRBV4-2 and TRBJ1-2; D gene unclear. The germline CDR1 and CDR2 sequences are LGHNA and YNFKEQ. There are 14 residues in the CDR3. V shed 3 bases and J shed 2 bases, with 10 bases lying between them. CDR3: CASSQKMGNYGYTF. CDR3 nucleotides: TGTGCCAGCAGCCAGAAAATGGGGAACTATGGCTACACCTTC.

This clonotype has at least ten counts. CDR3 in amino acids: CASSLAVGNTEAFF. CDR3 nucleotides: TGCGCCAGCAGCTTGGCCGTTGGGAACACTGAAGCTTTCTTT. This chain links TRBV5-1 with TRBJ1-1; D gene ambiguous. The CDR3 has 14 amino acids. Per germline, CDR1 SGHRS and CDR2 YFSETQ. V gave up 0 bases and J gave up 1 base, with 7 bases separating them.

In its sample, this clonotype was seen a few times. The chain couples TRBV24-1 to TRBJ1-2; 8 bases map to TRBD1. J was trimmed by 2 bases and V by 3 bases; bases with no gene match: 4. The CDR3 runs 15 residues. The germline gives CDR1 KGHDR, CDR2 SFDVKD. The CDR3 sequence: CATSDTDRANYGYTF. In DNA form, the CDR3 reads TGTGCCACCAGTGATACGGACAGGGCGAACTATGGCTACACCTTC.

This clonotype showed up many times. The V and J genes are TRBV3-1 and TRBJ2-1, with D possibly being TRBD1 (6 bases). The length of the CDR3 is 15 residues. The V end lost 1 base, the J end lost 4 bases, and 11 bases lay between the germline ends. The germline V gene has CDR1 LGHDT and CDR2 YNNKEL (reference sequence). The CDR3: CASSQAGTNYNEQFF. The CDR3 bases are TGTGCCAGCAGCCAAGCCGGGACAAATTACAATGAGCAGTTCTTC.

This clonotype was counted between two and nine times. The rearrangement uses TRBV2 and TRBJ2-1, with a weak D call TRBD2 (7 bases). CDR3 length equals 16 residues. V lost 6 bases, J lost 3 bases, and 18 bases lay in between. Germline assignment: CDR1 SNHLY and CDR2 FYNNEI. DNA for the CDR3: TGTGCCAGCAGCCTCTCCTGGGGGGGCAACTACAATGAGCAGTTCTTC. Its protein is CASSLSWGGNYNEQFF. Using reference TRBV2 and TRBJ2-1 for the parts outside the CDR3, the full variable domain is EPEVTQTPSHQVTQMGQEVILRCVPISNHLYFYWYRQILGQKVEFLVSFYNNEISEKSEIFDDQFSVERPDGSNFTLKIRSTKLEDSAMYFCASSLSWGGNYNEQFFGPGTRLTVL.

This clonotype has ten or more counts. The chain recombines TRBV6-9 with TRBJ2-7; TRBD1 agrees at 10 bases. CDR1 and CDR2 (germline): MNHGY, SVAAGI. The CDR3 covers 13 residues. The ends lost 4 bases at V and 6 bases at J; junction bases unmatched: 3. The CDR3 is CASSSTGGGEQYF. CDR3 bases: TGTGCCAGCAGTTCGACAGGGGGCGGCGAGCAGTACTTC.

This clonotype has a count of ten or more. The chain has TRBV2 and TRBJ1-5, with D unresolved. The length of the CDR3 is 14 residues. Trimming shortened V by 4 bases and J by 1 base, and 8 bases separated the two germline ends. Germline assignment: CDR1 SNHLY and CDR2 FYNNEI. The CDR3 DNA reads TGTGCCAGCAGTGCTGCGGTAAGCAATCAGCCCCAGCATTTT. It translates to CASSAAVSNQPQHF.

This clonotype was seen a few times. The junction does not match germline at one end; this may be a read error. This chain uses TRBV11-2 with TRBJ2-7; 7 positions agree with TRBD2. The CDR3 consists of 16 residues. Germline values: CDR1 SGHAT, CDR2 FQNNGV. CDR3 sequence (DNA): TGTGCCAGCGGCTTAGAAGAATGGGGGGGGGCCTACGAGCAGTACTTC. Residues: CASGLEEWGGAYEQYF.

The chain carries TRBV4-1 and TRBJ1-1, with D perhaps matching TRBD1 (6 bases). This CDR3 is built from 14 residues. Germline loops: CDR1 MGHRA, CDR2 YSYEKL. Trimming took 4 bases from V and 4 from J, leaving 13 bases between them. The CDR3 loop reads CASSPVGQTTEAFF. CDR3 nucleotides: TGCGCCAGCAGCCCAGTCGGACAGACCACTGAAGCTTTCTTT.

The sample holds many counts of this clonotype. This chain uses TRBV12-3 or TRBV12-4 with TRBJ1-5; the D gene is possibly TRBD1 (5 bases). V gave up 11 bases and J gave up 3 bases, with 14 bases separating them. This CDR3 is built from 13 residues. CDR3 region: CAVQTGDNQPQHF. The DNA for the CDR3 is TGTGCCGTACAAACAGGAGACAATCAGCCCCAGCATTTT.

The sample holds a few counts of this clonotype. The CDR3 loop reads CATSDSDRDQAEQFF. In DNA, the CDR3 is TGTGCCACCAGTGACTCCGACAGGGATCAGGCTGAGCAGTTCTTC. The chain uses TRBV24-1 and TRBJ2-1, with TRBD1 matching 7 bases. The CDR3 is made up of 15 amino acids. Germline assignment: CDR1 KGHDR and CDR2 SFDVKD. J lost 9 bases, V lost 4 bases, and 11 bases had no gene match.

This clonotype was found many times. The rearrangement links TRBV2 to TRBJ2-7, with D unresolved. Germline loops: CDR1 SNHLY, CDR2 FYNNEI. CDR3 length equals 10 residues. V lost 7 bases, J lost 5 bases, and 6 bases lay in between. This CDR3 reads CASKGHEQYF. The CDR3 coding sequence is TGTGCCAGCAAGGGCCACGAGCAGTACTTC.

V gene TRBV10-3 combines with J gene TRBJ1-1, with a possible D match to TRBD1 (6 bases). V dropped 6 bases and J dropped 3 bases, with 11 bases sitting between them. Germline CDR1 and CDR2: ENHRY and SYGVKD. The CDR3 contains 13 residues. CDR3: CAIRAKGDTEAFF. Here the CDR3 DNA reads TGTGCCATCAGGGCCAAGGGGGACACTGAAGCTTTCTTT.

V gene TRBV27 combines with J gene TRBJ2-7; 7 bases line up with TRBD1. In germline, CDR1 is MNHEY, CDR2 SMNVEV (reference sequence). V dropped 9 bases and J dropped 1; count of bases not matched to a gene: 9. The CDR3 has 14 residues. The CDR3 sequence is CASKHRGRSYEQYF. In DNA form, the CDR3 reads TGTGCCAGTAAACACAGGGGAAGGTCCTACGAGCAGTACTTC.

This clonotype was seen at least ten times. The chain couples TRBV18 to TRBJ1-1, with D possibly TRBD1 on 5 matching bases. V gave up 5 bases and J gave up 5 bases, with 15 bases separating them. From germline, CDR1 is KGHSH and CDR2 LQKENI. CDR3 length: 14 residues. This CDR3 is CASSMRQIETEAFF. The CDR3 nucleotides are TGTGCCAGCTCAATGAGACAGATTGAGACTGAAGCTTTCTTT. Filled out from reference TRBV18 and TRBJ1-1, the complete variable domain reads NAGVMQNPRHLVRRRGQEARLRCSPMKGHSHVYWYRQLPEEGLKFMVYLQKENIIDESGMPKERFSAEFPKEGPSILRIQQVVRGDSAAYFCASSMRQIETEAFFGQGTRLTVV.

This clonotype turned up a few times. CDR3 residues: CASSYSKPDMNTEAFF. The CDR3 region has the DNA TGTGCCAGCAGTTACTCGAAGCCAGATATGAACACTGAAGCTTTCTTT. V is TRBV6-5 and J is TRBJ1-1; D uncertain. The CDR3 extends over 16 amino acids. V lost 0 bases and J 0 bases, leaving 11 bases between the germline ends. The germline CDR1 and CDR2 sequences are MNHEY and SVGAGI.